This record covers a single T cell receptor beta chain. Antigen unknown. The sample originates from a study of T cells in Graves' hyperthyroidism and ophthalmopathy. Notes on the study in general: Blood also showed most of the thyroid clonotypes that were expanded above 0.001.

Amplified TCR beta CDR3 regions derived from RNA transcripts. The HTBI primer set served for first-round RT-PCR of the TCR CDR3. TCRdb processed the multiplex PCR reads anew with MiXCR; each CDR3 protein has one entry. The sample contains about 570,000 distinct CDR3 sequences, under 60% of which appear only once. Sequencing was performed on peripheral blood or thyroid tissue (not recorded which). The source is an adult woman with Graves' disease, either hyperthyroidism or ophthalmopathy (not recorded which).

This CDR3 is CASGTGTHETQYF. CDR3 in DNA: TGCGCCAGCGGGACAGGGACCCATGAGACCCAGTACTTC. The rearrangement joins TRBV10-2 to TRBJ2-5; 9 nucleotides align to TRBD1. This CDR3 comprises 13 residues. Germline values: CDR1 WSHSY, CDR2 SAAADI. J was trimmed by 5 bases and V by 8 bases; bases with no gene match: 6.